This passage covers 13 T cell receptor beta chains from one sample sequenced in a study of cytomegalovirus exposure and HLA in healthy donors. Sequencing used immunoSEQ multiplex PCR; TCRdb keeps in-frame clones, though not all of them. The sample shows 100,000 to 130,000 clones, approximately 94% of them seen only once. Sequencing was carried out using PBMCs. The receptors here all came from a young woman in good health and CMV-seronegative.

The V gene is TRBV7-3, the J gene TRBJ1-1, with 8 nucleotides matching TRBD1. J lost 1 base, V lost 2 bases, and 15 bases had no gene match. CDR3 length: 19 amino acids. The germline V gene encodes CDR1 SGHTA and CDR2 FQGTGA. CDR3 nucleotide sequence: TGTGCCAGCAGCTTAGTTCGGGTTCGGCAGGGGGCTGGGAACACTGAAGCTTTCTTT. This codes for CASSLVRVRQGAGNTEAFF. The variable domain in full, completed from reference TRBV7-3 and TRBJ1-1, reads GAGVSQTPSNKVTEKGKYVELRCDPISGHTALYWYRQSLGQGPEFLIYFQGTGAADDSGLPNDRFFAVRPEGSVSTLKIQRTERGDSAVYLCASSLVRVRQGAGNTEAFFGQGTRLTVV.

The rearrangement joins TRBV5-6 to TRBJ1-2, with D possibly being TRBD1 (6 bases). The V and J ends lost 3 bases and 0 bases respectively, with 18 bases between them. CDR3 length equals 17 residues. Germline values: CDR1 SGHDT, CDR2 YYEEEE. In nucleotides, the CDR3 is TGTGCCAGCAGCTGGGGAACAGGGCCGCCCACTAACTATGGCTACACCTTC. As protein: CASSWGTGPPTNYGYTF.

The chain joins TRBV18 to TRBJ2-2; 9 bases match TRBD1. V lost 6 bases and J lost 4; bases outside the gene matches: 6. There are 15 residues in the CDR3. The V gene's germline CDR1 is KGHSH and CDR2 LQKENI. In DNA form, the CDR3 reads TGTGCCAGCTCCCCGGGACAGGGAGCCACCGGGGAGCTGTTTTTT. Residues: CASSPGQGATGELFF. The whole variable domain, remainder taken from reference TRBV18 and TRBJ2-2, is NAGVMQNPRHLVRRRGQEARLRCSPMKGHSHVYWYRQLPEEGLKFMVYLQKENIIDESGMPKERFSAEFPKEGPSILRIQQVVRGDSAAYFCASSPGQGATGELFFGEGSRLTVL.

The chain is built from TRBV2 and TRBJ2-7; no clear D. CDR1 is SNHLY and CDR2 is FYNNEI in the germline V gene. This CDR3 region has 13 residues. Trimming removed 7 bases at V and 2 bases at J, with 12 bases between. This chain's CDR3 is CASTSATAYEQYF. CDR3 sequence (DNA): TGTGCCAGCACTTCGGCCACAGCCTACGAGCAGTACTTC.

The V gene is TRBV5-8, the J gene TRBJ2-7; no clear D. Germline V gene data show CDR1 as SGHTS and CDR2 as YDEGEE. Trimming took 7 bases from V and 2 from J, leaving 10 bases between them. The CDR3 has 12 residues. The CDR3 bases are TGTGCCAGCCGAGAAGATCCCTACGAGCAGTACTTC. Translated, it gives CASREDPYEQYF.

The chain uses TRBV7-9 and TRBJ2-7; maybe TRBD1 (6 bases). V dropped 5 bases and J dropped 2 bases, with 16 bases sitting between them. Germline CDR1 is SEHNR and CDR2 is FQNEAQ (reference sequence). This CDR3 has 15 amino acids. CDR3 amino acids: CASSLKGQTPYEQYF. CDR3 coding DNA: TGTGCCAGCAGCCTCAAAGGACAGACACCCTACGAGCAGTACTTC.

The chain is built from TRBV28 and TRBJ2-7; D is unclear. This CDR3 is built from 15 residues. Germline values: CDR1 MDHEN, CDR2 SYDVKM. Trimming removed 5 bases at V and 0 bases at J, with 14 bases between. This CDR3 is CASSEQWASSYEQYF. CDR3 sequence (DNA): TGTGCCAGCAGTGAACAATGGGCCAGCTCCTACGAGCAGTACTTC.

On this clone: The same CDR3 arises from other DNA sequences in this sample as well. The rearrangement uses TRBV5-6 and TRBJ2-3; 8 nucleotides agree with TRBD2. Germline-derived CDR1 and CDR2 are SGHDT and YYEEEE. V lost 4 bases, J lost 2 bases, and 3 bases stayed unmatched. The CDR3 runs 14 residues. The CDR3 loop is CASSRRGATDTQYF. The CDR3 bases are TGTGCCAGCAGCCGGCGGGGGGCCACAGATACGCAGTATTTT.

V usage is TRBV15 and J usage is TRBJ1-1; D ambiguous. V lost 0 bases and J 8 bases, leaving 16 bases between the germline ends. CDR1 is LNHNV and CDR2 is YYDKDF in the germline V gene (reference sequence). The CDR3 totals 15 residues. The CDR3 here is CATSREEIGTVEAFF. The CDR3 DNA reads as TGTGCCACCAGCAGAGAGGAGATCGGCACTGTGGAAGCTTTCTTT.

The rearrangement uses TRBV7-6 and TRBJ2-7; D unclear. Trimming pared 5 bases from V and 9 bases from J, leaving 17 bases between. From germline, CDR1 is SGHVS and CDR2 FNYEAQ. The length of the CDR3 is 13 residues. The CDR3 here is CASSTPMSPGQYF. In DNA form, the CDR3 reads TGTGCCAGCAGCACCCCGATGAGCCCGGGGCAGTACTTC.

V and J are TRBV2 and TRBJ2-2; maybe TRBD2 (5 bases). The CDR3 loop spans 17 amino acids. Trimming left V 6 bases short and J 7 bases short, with 24 bases between. Germline loops: CDR1 SNHLY, CDR2 FYNNEI. For the CDR3, the DNA is TGTGCCAGCAGCTCGGGGTCCGATGGGCCGAGGGTCGGGGAGCTGTTTTTT. Translated, it gives CASSSGSDGPRVGELFF.

This chain links TRBV4-1 with TRBJ2-2; the match to TRBD2 covers 10 bases. The V gene's germline CDR1 is MGHRA and CDR2 YSYEKL. The junction had 12 bases not matched to a gene; V was cut back by 8 bases and J by 6 bases. The CDR3 spans 16 residues. DNA for the CDR3: TGCGCCAGCCGCCGAGCGGGGGGGGGTATCGCCGGGGAGCTGTTTTTT. It yields the protein CASRRAGGGIAGELFF.

The CDR3: CASSVAAGPQETQYF. The CDR3 nucleotides read TGTGCCAGCAGCGTAGCGGCGGGGCCCCAAGAGACCCAGTACTTC. The rearrangement links TRBV9 to TRBJ2-5; possibly TRBD2 for D (6 bases). The CDR3 contains 15 residues. V was trimmed by 0 bases and J by 1 base, leaving 10 bases between them. The germline V gene encodes CDR1 SGDLS and CDR2 YYNGEE.